One sample yielded the 15 T cell receptor beta chains listed below, sequenced in a study of blood T cell repertoires in COVID-19. Generated by immunoSEQ multiplex PCR, the TCRdb table keeps only in-frame clones and is missing some. The data show tens of thousands of clones, 89% seen once. Sequenced: peripheral blood. The receptors were gathered from a man aged 60 to 69 with acute or convalescent COVID-19.

The chain couples TRBV7-2 to TRBJ1-6; D is unresolved. Between the trimmed V and J ends, which lost 5 bases and 12 bases, there was a span of 11 bases. The CDR3 totals 12 residues. The germline V gene has CDR1 SGHTA and CDR2 FQGNSA. CDR3 sequence (DNA): TGTGCCAGCAGCCCCCCGGCGGAACCCCTCCACTTT. Translated: CASSPPAEPLHF.

The chain joins TRBV7-2 to TRBJ1-4; D is undetermined. V was trimmed by 1 base and J by 6 bases, leaving 6 bases between them. CDR1 and CDR2 from the germline V gene are SGHTA and FQGNSA. The CDR3 has 13 amino acids. CDR3: CASSLEPDEKLFF. The CDR3 DNA reads TGTGCCAGCAGCTTAGAACCAGATGAAAAACTGTTTTTT. The full variable domain, rest sourced from reference TRBV7-2 and TRBJ1-4, is GAGVSQSPSNKVTEKGKDVELRCDPISGHTALYWYRQSLGQGLEFLIYFQGNSAPDKSGLPSDRFSAERTGGSVSTLTIQRTQQEDSAVYLCASSLEPDEKLFFGSGTQLSVL.

Within the sample, this clone is medium-sized (0.01 to 0.1%). This chain uses TRBV2 with TRBJ2-3, with 8 bases that match TRBD2. Looked up from germline, CDR1 is SNHLY and CDR2 is FYNNEI. The length of the CDR3 is 16 residues. Germline trimming cut 5 bases from V and 1 base from J; bases unmatched to any gene: 8. The chain's CDR3 is CASSHRGGLGTDTQYF. CDR3 DNA sequence: TGTGCCAGCAGTCACCGGGGGGGCCTCGGCACAGATACGCAGTATTTT.

Only one count was recorded for this clone. The rearrangement links TRBV7-2 to TRBJ2-7, with D perhaps TRBD1 (8 bases). Trimming stripped 5 bases from V and 3 bases from J, with 26 bases between. The CDR3 totals 18 residues. CDR1 SGHTA and CDR2 FQGNSA come from the germline V gene. This CDR3 is CASSPSAGQVQSGYEQYF. CDR3 coding DNA: TGTGCCAGCAGCCCCTCAGCGGGACAGGTCCAAAGCGGCTACGAGCAGTACTTC.

The rearrangement uses TRBV2 and TRBJ2-3; 10 bases fit TRBD1. Germline-derived CDR1 and CDR2 are SNHLY and FYNNEI. Trimming cost V 4 bases and J 4 bases; bases outside gene matches: 5. CDR3 length equals 15 residues. CDR3 coding DNA: TGTGCCAGCAGTGGGACAGGGGGAAGATCAGATACGCAGTATTTT. Translating gives CASSGTGGRSDTQYF.

This sequence joins TRBV3-1 (or the pseudogene TRBV3-2) and TRBJ2-3; TRBD2 matches at 16 bases. CDR1 is LGHDT, CDR2 YNNKEL, per germline (reference sequence). This CDR3 region has 16 residues. J lost 3 bases, V lost 8 bases, and 5 bases had no gene match. This CDR3 is CASGGLAGGPTDTQYF. The DNA for the CDR3 is TGTGCCAGCGGGGGACTAGCGGGGGGGCCAACAGATACGCAGTATTTT.

This clone has more than one count but fewer than ten. The chain couples TRBV5-4 to TRBJ1-2; TRBD1 aligns across 8 bases. Per germline, CDR1 SGHNT and CDR2 YYREEE (reference sequence). CDR3 size: 16 residues. V shed 5 bases, J shed 4 bases, and the junction held 13 bases outside the gene matches. This CDR3 is CASRGSAGTGIYGYTF. CDR3 nucleotides: TGTGCCAGCAGGGGGAGCGCCGGGACAGGAATCTATGGCTACACCTTC.

This clone was observed a handful of times. This rearrangement joins TRBV19 to TRBJ2-1, with 13 bases that match TRBD2. J lost 0 bases, V lost 5 bases, and 10 bases had no gene match. The V gene's germline CDR1 is LNHDA and CDR2 SQIVND (reference sequence). The CDR3 is 19 amino acids. This chain's CDR3 is CASSVQTSGGPSSYNEQFF. Here the CDR3 DNA reads TGTGCCAGTAGTGTCCAGACTAGCGGGGGGCCAAGCTCCTACAATGAGCAGTTCTTC.

This rearrangement joins TRBV5-1 to TRBJ1-4; D gene unclear. The V gene's germline CDR1 is SGHRS and CDR2 YFSETQ. The CDR3 runs to 16 residues. The V end lost 3 bases, the J end lost 8 bases, and 20 bases lay between the germline ends. CDR3 nucleotide sequence: TGCGCCAGCAGCTGGAGGCCACGCAGAGATGAGGAAAAACTGTTTTTT. Translation: CASSWRPRRDEEKLFF.

The CDR3 protein is CASSPGPNTEAFF. The DNA for the CDR3 is TGTGCCAGCTCACCTGGGCCCAACACTGAAGCTTTCTTT. The chain employs TRBV18 and TRBJ1-1; D not certain. The CDR3 consists of 13 residues. In germline, CDR1 is KGHSH, CDR2 LQKENI. V lost 3 bases and J 2 bases, leaving 7 bases between the germline ends.

The J gene is TRBJ1-1, the V gene TRBV6-2 or TRBV6-3; 8 bases are shared with TRBD1. Germline CDR1 MNHEY, CDR2 SVGEGT. This CDR3 has 14 amino acids. J was trimmed by 5 bases and V by 5 bases; bases with no gene match: 7. The CDR3 DNA is TGTGCCAGCAGTGACCGAACAGGGGGGACTGAAGCTTTCTTT. It encodes CASSDRTGGTEAFF.

This clone was observed a handful of times. CDR3 DNA sequence: TGTGCCAGCAGCTCCACAGGCGGCAGGGCCGGGGAGCTGTTTTTT. Amino acids: CASSSTGGRAGELFF. This chain uses TRBV5-4 with TRBJ2-2, with D perhaps TRBD1 (5 bases). The CDR3 length is 15 residues. In germline, CDR1 is SGHNT, CDR2 YYREEE (reference sequence). V shed 3 bases and J shed 6 bases, with 15 bases lying between them.

The rearrangement links TRBV11-2 to TRBJ1-1, with D tentatively TRBD1 (5 bases). The CDR3 is 14 residues long. Trimming took 1 base from V and 5 from J, leaving 11 bases between them. Germline-derived CDR1 and CDR2 are SGHAT and FQNNGV. In nucleotides, the CDR3 is TGTGCCAGCAGCTTAGGGCAGGGAGGGACTGAAGCTTTCTTT. Protein: CASSLGQGGTEAFF.

The chain combines TRBV6-5 with TRBJ1-2, with D perhaps matching TRBD1 (6 bases). The germline V gene has CDR1 MNHEY and CDR2 SVGAGI. There are 16 residues in the CDR3. Between the trimmed V and J ends, which lost 2 bases and 2 bases, there was a span of 15 bases. The CDR3 loop reads CASSYPGEGGNYGYTF. The CDR3 region has the DNA TGTGCCAGCAGTTACCCCGGGGAGGGGGGGAACTATGGCTACACCTTC.

The chain couples TRBV21-1 to TRBJ1-1; the tabulated D call, TRBD1, remains unverified against the DNA. TRBV21-1 has pseudogene status. The CDR3 sequence is 14 residues long. CDR3 sequence reads: CASRDPGENTEAFF. The DNA of the CDR3 is TGTGCCAGCAGAGACCCAGGGGAGAACACTGAAGCTTTCTTT.